This TCR beta chain was captured in a study of shared clonotypes between healthy human individuals. With V trimmed by 4 bases and J by 12 bases, 8 bases remained unmatched. Germline V gives CDR1 KGHSH, CDR2 LQKENI. The CDR3 is 15 residues long. Researchers divided each subset's genomic DNA evenly across several immunoSEQ plates. Tens of thousands of T cell genomes (about 0.2 ug DNA) went into each sorted-subset replicate. Using immunoSEQ multiplex PCR, the repertoire was profiled, and TCRdb retains in-frame clones only, with some absent. The sample holds about 2.3 million clones; 85% to 95% are singletons and the top ten take 0.39%.

The material sequenced was naive CD4+ T cells from PBMCs. Subset given: CD45RA+ positively selected. The sequence was obtained from a man aged 18 to 35 in good health. Some clones in this sample may be carry-over from other donors' samples. The rearrangement links TRBV18 to TRBJ2-1; TRBD2 matches 14 bases. As DNA, the CDR3 is TGTGCCAGCTCACAGGGACTAGCGGGAGAAGGGACGCAGTTCTTC. It specifies CASSQGLAGEGTQFF.